The 24 T cell receptor beta chains below were found in one sample sequenced in a study of cytomegalovirus exposure and HLA in healthy donors. Researchers ran the PCR with 60 Vbeta and 13 Jbeta primers. Data came from immunoSEQ multiplex PCR; TCRdb stores just in-frame clones and leaves some out. The sample carries about 90,000 clones, more than 55% recorded once. Sequencing used PBMCs. The source of these receptors is a woman in her forties or fifties in good health and CMV-seropositive.

A few counts support this clone. The V gene is TRBV13, the J gene TRBJ2-1; TRBD2 matches at 10 bases. Germline lookup yields CDR1 PRHDT and CDR2 FYEKMQ (reference sequence). V gave up 4 bases and J gave up 8 bases; unmatched junction bases: 14. The CDR3 is 17 amino acids. CDR3 sequence (DNA): TGTGCCAGCAGCTCCGCAGCGGGGGGGCTCTATACAGATGAGCAGTTCTTC. It translates to CASSSAAGGLYTDEQFF. The complete variable domain, with remaining parts taken from reference TRBV13 and TRBJ2-1, reads AAGVIQSPRHLIKEKRETATLKCYPIPRHDTVYWYQQGPGQDPQFLISFYEKMQSDKGSIPDRFSAQQFSDYHSELNMSSLELGDSALYFCASSSAAGGLYTDEQFFGPGTRLTVL.

This chain connects TRBV29-1 to TRBJ1-1; D gene ambiguous. The CDR3 has 18 amino acids. V was trimmed by 4 bases and J by 6 bases, leaving 30 bases between them. From germline, CDR1 is SQVTM and CDR2 ANQGSEA. CDR3 loop: CSVGAANGGSVFFAEAFF. DNA for the CDR3: TGCAGCGTTGGGGCCGCCAACGGTGGTTCAGTTTTTTTTGCTGAAGCTTTCTTT.

The chain joins TRBV6-6 to TRBJ1-1; D gene ambiguous. Trimming pared 4 bases from V and 8 bases from J, leaving 11 bases between. Germline CDR1 and CDR2: MNHNY and SVGAGI (reference sequence). This CDR3 region has 12 residues. DNA of the CDR3: TGTGCCAGCAGTTGGTCTTCGACAGAAGCTTTCTTT. Its protein is CASSWSSTEAFF.

The chain carries TRBV7-8 and TRBJ2-3, with TRBD2 as a possible D gene (6 bases). The germline CDR1 and CDR2 sequences are SGHVS and FQNEAQ. CDR3 length equals 15 residues. V lost 4 bases, J lost 0 bases, and 11 bases lay in between. The CDR3 protein is CASSSQAGSTDTQYF. The CDR3 nucleotides read TGTGCCAGCAGCTCCCAAGCGGGTAGCACAGATACGCAGTATTTT.

This chain joins TRBV6-1 and TRBJ2-3; TRBD1 aligns across 7 bases. The CDR3 spans 14 residues. From germline, CDR1 is MNHNS and CDR2 SASEGT. J lost 5 bases, V lost 5 bases, and 7 bases had no gene match. The CDR3 sequence is CASSKDRAKDTQYF. The CDR3 DNA is TGTGCCAGCAGTAAAGACAGGGCCAAAGATACGCAGTATTTT.

The rearrangement joins TRBV6-5 to TRBJ1-6; tentative D call: TRBD1 (6 bases). Trimming cost V 1 base and J 4 bases, with 11 bases left between them. The CDR3 is 16 residues long. Per the germline V gene, CDR1 is MNHEY and CDR2 is SVGAGI. The CDR3 nucleotides are TGTGCCAGCAGTTACTACCGACAGGCGTATAATTCACCCCTCCACTTT. As protein: CASSYYRQAYNSPLHF.

This clone came up a few times. The genes are TRBV30 and TRBJ2-1, with TRBD2 identical over 8 bases. This CDR3 is built from 11 residues. Unmatched junction bases numbered 4, after V lost 6 bases and J lost 9 bases. Per germline, CDR1 GTSNPN and CDR2 SVGIG (reference sequence). The CDR3 sequence: CACRGGVEQFF. The CDR3 DNA reads TGTGCCTGCCGGGGGGGGGTTGAGCAGTTCTTC. The full variable domain, completed using reference TRBV30 and TRBJ2-1, is SQTIHQWPATLVQPVGSPLSLECTVEGTSNPNLYWYRQAAGRGLQLLFYSVGIGQISSEVPQNLSASRPQDRQFILSSKKLLLSDSGFYLCACRGGVEQFFGPGTRLTVL.

This sequence joins TRBV2 and TRBJ2-3; 7 bases are shared with TRBD1. The junction had 10 bases not matched to a gene; V was cut back by 11 bases and J by 5 bases. Germline V CDR1 and CDR2: SNHLY, FYNNEI. This CDR3 region has 13 residues. The CDR3 sequence: CASRQGVLDTQYF. The CDR3 DNA follows: TGTGCCTCCCGGCAGGGGGTTCTAGATACGCAGTATTTT.

In this sample, this clone turned up a few times. The CDR3 region has the DNA TGCGCCAGCAGCCAAGATTGGCGGGGGGTCTCCACTGGGTCGCAGTATTTT. It codes for CASSQDWRGVSTGSQYF. This chain uses TRBV4-3 with TRBJ2-3; 8 bases fit TRBD2. V lost 0 bases, J lost 10 bases, and 15 bases stayed unmatched. The germline V gene has CDR1 LGHNA and CDR2 YSLEER. The CDR3 covers 17 residues.

The genes are TRBV10-3 and TRBJ1-6; maybe TRBD1 (6 bases). The CDR3 is 14 amino acids. V lost 3 bases and J 10 bases, leaving 13 bases between the germline ends. CDR1 and CDR2 (germline): ENHRY, SYGVKD. The chain's CDR3 is CAISDMTGSSPLHF. CDR3 DNA sequence: TGTGCCATCAGTGATATGACAGGTAGCTCACCCCTCCACTTT.

V and J are TRBV7-2 and TRBJ1-1, with 7 bases that match TRBD1. This CDR3 is built from 13 residues. The V and J ends lost 5 bases and 4 bases, in that order; junction bases with no gene match: 4. Per the germline V gene, CDR1 is SGHTA and CDR2 is FQGNSA. The CDR3 sequence is CASSRDRFTEAFF. The CDR3 DNA reads as TGTGCCAGCAGCAGGGACAGATTCACTGAAGCTTTCTTT.

The chain links TRBV2 to TRBJ1-2, with D possibly matching TRBD1 (6 bases). The germline V gene encodes CDR1 SNHLY and CDR2 FYNNEI. Trimming cost V 11 bases and J 1 base, with 26 bases left between them. The CDR3 contains 17 residues. The CDR3, as DNA: TGTGCCCGACCGGGACACAGGGATGAAGGGGATAACTATGGCTACACCTTC. Protein sequence: CARPGHRDEGDNYGYTF.

V and J are TRBV15 and TRBJ2-7; 11 bases match TRBD2. The V segment lost 2 bases and the J segment 2 bases; nucleotides outside the gene matches: 17. The CDR3 is 20 amino acids. CDR1 is LNHNV, CDR2 YYDKDF, per germline (reference sequence). The CDR3 reads CATSRRWTSGRILNAYEQYF. Written as DNA, the CDR3 is TGTGCCACCAGCAGACGCTGGACTAGCGGGCGAATCCTTAACGCCTACGAGCAGTACTTC.

The table lists this clone with a count of one. V is TRBV30 and J is TRBJ2-2, with TRBD1 as a possible D gene (6 bases). V was shortened by 0 bases and J by 7 bases, with 12 bases between the two germline ends. Germline values: CDR1 GTSNPN, CDR2 SVGIG (reference sequence). This CDR3 comprises 14 residues. CDR3 sequence: CAWSVGPGDGELFF. The CDR3 nucleotides read TGTGCCTGGAGTGTAGGGCCAGGGGACGGGGAGCTGTTTTTT.

This clone showed up just once. The chain joins TRBV7-3 to TRBJ2-3; D is possibly TRBD1 (5 bases). The CDR3 covers 12 residues. The V gene's germline CDR1 is SGHTA and CDR2 FQGTGA. With 5 bases removed from V and 5 bases from J, the gap between germline ends came to 8 bases. CDR3 bases: TGTGCCAGCAGCCCCCAGGGAGATACGCAGTATTTT. This translates into CASSPQGDTQYF.

This CDR3 reads CASSQGQGNQPQHF. As DNA, the CDR3 is TGTGCCAGCAGTCAGGGACAGGGGAATCAGCCCCAGCATTTT. The chain employs TRBV27 and TRBJ1-5; 10 bases match TRBD1. The CDR3 covers 14 residues. V dropped 5 bases and J dropped 4; count of bases not matched to a gene: 2. Germline V gene lookup returns CDR1 MNHEY and CDR2 SMNVEV (reference sequence).

The chain couples TRBV27 to TRBJ1-5; 9 bases are a match to TRBD1. J gave up 5 bases and V 4 bases, and 0 bases lay outside the gene matches. This CDR3 has 13 amino acids. Germline CDR1 MNHEY, CDR2 SMNVEV (reference sequence). Here the CDR3 DNA reads TGTGCCAGCAGTTGGACAGGGGATCAGCCCCAGCATTTT. It yields the protein CASSWTGDQPQHF.

The V and J genes are TRBV6-5 and TRBJ2-5, with D uncertain. With the DNA end fitting TRBJ2-7 better, the J assignment may be wrong. Germline V CDR1 and CDR2: MNHEY, SVGAGI. The CDR3 spans 14 residues. The CDR3 nucleotides are TGTGCCAGCAGTTACGGGCAGTTCTCCTACGAGCAGTACTTC. It encodes CASSYGQFSYEQYF.

The chain couples TRBV18 to TRBJ1-2, with D possibly TRBD1 on 6 matching bases. V was trimmed by 5 bases and J by 3 bases, leaving 13 bases between them. This CDR3 is 14 amino acids long. Germline values: CDR1 KGHSH, CDR2 LQKENI. CDR3: CASSNPGQDYGYTF. Here the CDR3 DNA reads TGTGCCAGCTCAAACCCGGGACAAGACTATGGCTACACCTTC. The whole variable domain, remainder taken from reference TRBV18 and TRBJ1-2, is NAGVMQNPRHLVRRRGQEARLRCSPMKGHSHVYWYRQLPEEGLKFMVYLQKENIIDESGMPKERFSAEFPKEGPSILRIQQVVRGDSAAYFCASSNPGQDYGYTFGSGTRLTVV.

A few counts support this clone. The chain carries TRBV30 and TRBJ1-5; D perhaps matches TRBD1 (6 bases). Germline loops: CDR1 GTSNPN, CDR2 SVGIG (reference sequence). The germline V and J ends were trimmed by 1 base and 2 bases, with 18 bases remaining between them. This CDR3 has 17 residues. The DNA for the CDR3 is TGTGCCTGGAGTGAGAACAGGGTTTTGTCTGGCAATCAGCCCCAGCATTTT. Translation gives CAWSENRVLSGNQPQHF.

The rearrangement uses TRBV19 and TRBJ2-2, with TRBD2 matching 7 bases. This CDR3 comprises 13 residues. The V and J ends lost 8 bases and 4 bases, in that order; junction bases with no gene match: 4. CDR1 is LNHDA and CDR2 is SQIVND in the germline V gene (reference sequence). CDR3 nucleotides: TGTGCCAGTGACGGGGGGAGCACCGGGGAGCTGTTTTTT. Protein sequence: CASDGGSTGELFF.

V usage is TRBV28 and J usage is TRBJ2-1, with D unresolved. V was trimmed by 6 bases and J by 7 bases, leaving 16 bases between them. CDR3 length: 14 amino acids. Per the germline V gene, CDR1 is MDHEN and CDR2 is SYDVKM. CDR3 DNA: TGTGCCAGCAGCCCCCCGCAGTCGCGGAATGAGCAGTTCTTC. It yields the protein CASSPPQSRNEQFF.

This clone was seen only once. This sequence joins TRBV7-2 and TRBJ2-7; 9 nucleotides align to TRBD2. The CDR3 is 17 residues long. Germline V CDR1 and CDR2: SGHTA, FQGNSA. Unmatched junction bases numbered 13, after V lost 5 bases and J lost 2 bases. CDR3 protein: CASSPKLSGGPPYEQYF. The CDR3 DNA reads as TGTGCCAGCAGCCCTAAGTTAAGCGGGGGGCCGCCCTACGAGCAGTACTTC.

J is TRBJ2-7 and V is TRBV30; D might be TRBD1 (6 bases). The V gene lost 0 bases and the J gene lost 3 bases, with 12 bases spanning the gap. The CDR3 consists of 14 residues. Germline CDR1 reads GTSNPN; CDR2 reads SVGIG (reference sequence). The CDR3 region has the DNA TGTGCCTGGAGTGTACGACAGGTCGACTACGAGCAGTACTTC. Translated, it gives CAWSVRQVDYEQYF.